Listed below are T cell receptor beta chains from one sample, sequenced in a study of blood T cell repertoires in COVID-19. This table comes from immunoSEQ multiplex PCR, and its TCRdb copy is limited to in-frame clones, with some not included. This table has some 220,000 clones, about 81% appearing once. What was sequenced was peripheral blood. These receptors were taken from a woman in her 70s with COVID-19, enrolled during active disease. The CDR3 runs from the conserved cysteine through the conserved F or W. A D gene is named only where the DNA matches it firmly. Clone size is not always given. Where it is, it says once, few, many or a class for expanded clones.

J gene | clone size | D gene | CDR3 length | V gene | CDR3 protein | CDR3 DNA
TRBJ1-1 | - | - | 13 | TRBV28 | CASSLEGSREAFF | TGTGCCAGCAGTTTGGAGGGATCAAGGGAGGCTTTCTTT
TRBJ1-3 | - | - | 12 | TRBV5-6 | CASSPLGNTIYF | TGTGCCAGCAGCCCCCTCGGAAACACCATATATTTT
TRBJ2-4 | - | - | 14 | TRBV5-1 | CASKLELAKNIQYF | TGCGCCAGCAAACTTGAGTTAGCCAAAAACATTCAGTACTTC
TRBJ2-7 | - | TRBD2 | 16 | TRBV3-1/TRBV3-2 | CASSQVPGLVTYEQYF | TGTGCCAGCAGCCAGGTGCCGGGACTAGTTACCTACGAGCAGTACTTC
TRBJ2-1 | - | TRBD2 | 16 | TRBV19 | CASSSFASGRRDEQFF | TGTGCCAGTAGTAGTTTCGCTAGCGGGAGGAGGGATGAGCAGTTCTTC
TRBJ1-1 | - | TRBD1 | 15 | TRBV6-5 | CASSRQGARNTEAFF | TGTGCCAGCAGTCGGCAGGGGGCACGAAACACTGAAGCTTTCTTT
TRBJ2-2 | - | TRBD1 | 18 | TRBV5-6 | CASSRGQGIRTYTGELFF | TGTGCCAGCAGCCGAGGACAGGGTATTAGGACATACACCGGGGAGCTGTTTTTT
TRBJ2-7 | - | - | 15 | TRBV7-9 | CASSLAGGIGNEQYF | TGTGCCAGCAGCTTAGCGGGAGGTATCGGTAACGAGCAGTACTTC
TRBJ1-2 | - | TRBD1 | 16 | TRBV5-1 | CASSKGGQGPTEGYTF | TGCGCCAGCAGTAAGGGGGGACAGGGGCCAACGGAAGGCTACACCTTC
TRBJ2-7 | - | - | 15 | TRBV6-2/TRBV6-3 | CASSAGARAPYEQYF | TGTGCCAGCAGTGCTGGGGCAAGGGCCCCCTACGAGCAGTACTTC
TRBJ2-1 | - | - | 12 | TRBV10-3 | CAIKGTYNEQFF | TGTGCCATCAAAGGGACTTACAATGAGCAGTTCTTC
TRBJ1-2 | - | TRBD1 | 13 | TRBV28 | CASSTRTGYGYTF | TGTGCCAGCAGTACCCGGACAGGCTATGGCTACACCTTC
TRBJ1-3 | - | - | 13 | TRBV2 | CASSGYLGNTIYF | TGTGCCAGCAGCGGGTATCTCGGAAACACCATATATTTT
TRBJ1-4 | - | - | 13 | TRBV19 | CASSSTTNEKLFF | TGTGCCAGTAGTTCAACTACTAATGAAAAACTGTTTTTT
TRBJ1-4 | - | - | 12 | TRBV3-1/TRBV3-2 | CASRWGQGKLFF | TGTGCCAGCAGGTGGGGCCAGGGAAAACTGTTTTTT
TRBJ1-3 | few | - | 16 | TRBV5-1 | CASSLGGSSSGNTIYF | TGCGCCAGCAGCTTGGGCGGGTCCAGCTCTGGAAACACCATATATTTT
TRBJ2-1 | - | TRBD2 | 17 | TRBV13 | CASSLAGSGRRDNEQFF | TGTGCCAGCAGCTTAGCGGGGAGCGGGAGGAGGGACAATGAGCAGTTCTTC
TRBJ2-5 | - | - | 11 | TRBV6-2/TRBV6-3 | CASSSNRVYDF | TGTGCCAGCAGTTCAAACAGGGTATACGACTTC
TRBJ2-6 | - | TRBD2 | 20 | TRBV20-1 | CSASPWLAGFNPSGANVLTF | TGCAGTGCTAGTCCCTGGCTAGCGGGTTTTAACCCCTCTGGGGCCAACGTCCTGACTTTC
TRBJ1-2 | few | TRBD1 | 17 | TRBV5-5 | CASSHKPQGAESYGYTF | TGTGCCAGCAGCCATAAACCACAGGGGGCTGAAAGCTATGGCTACACCTTC
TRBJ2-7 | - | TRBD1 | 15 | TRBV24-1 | CATSDPGTGAYEQYF | TGTGCCACCAGTGATCCCGGGACAGGAGCCTACGAGCAGTACTTC
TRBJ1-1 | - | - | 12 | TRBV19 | CASRGRSAEAFF | TGTGCCAGTAGGGGGCGGTCGGCTGAAGCTTTCTTT
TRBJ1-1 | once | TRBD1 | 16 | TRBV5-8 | CASTRGQPHRSTEAFF | TGTGCCAGCACCAGGGGGCAACCGCATCGGAGCACTGAAGCTTTCTTT
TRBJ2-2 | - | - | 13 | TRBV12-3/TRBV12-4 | CASSYSKTGELFF | TGTGCCAGCAGTTACAGTAAAACCGGGGAGCTGTTTTTT
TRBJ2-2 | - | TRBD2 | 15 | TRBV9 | CASSRGGPNTGELFF | TGTGCCAGCAGCCGGGGGGGCCCGAACACCGGGGAGCTGTTTTTT
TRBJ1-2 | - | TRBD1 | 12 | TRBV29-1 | CSGGTGQKGYTF | TGCAGCGGGGGGACAGGGCAGAAGGGCTACACCTTC
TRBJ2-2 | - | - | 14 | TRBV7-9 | CASSHISGTGELFF | TGTGCCAGCAGCCACATTTCTGGCACCGGGGAGCTGTTTTTT
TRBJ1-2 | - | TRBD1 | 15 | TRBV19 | CASSIAGTGGAGYTF | TGTGCCAGTAGTATCGCCGGGACAGGGGGCGCTGGCTACACCTTC
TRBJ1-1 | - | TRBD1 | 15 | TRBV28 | CASSPQDRGGTEAFF | TGTGCCAGCAGTCCCCAGGACAGGGGGGGCACTGAAGCTTTCTTT
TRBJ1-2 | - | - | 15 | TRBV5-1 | CASSLAGTINYGYTF | TGCGCCAGCAGCTTGGCTGGGACAATTAACTATGGCTACACCTTC
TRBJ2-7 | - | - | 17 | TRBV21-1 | CASSETSGRPLNYEQYF | TGTGCCAGCAGCGAAACTAGCGGGAGGCCCTTAAATTACGAGCAGTACTTC
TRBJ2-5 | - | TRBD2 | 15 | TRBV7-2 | CASSLRGTSGATQYF | TGTGCCAGCAGCCTCAGAGGGACTAGCGGGGCGACCCAGTACTTC
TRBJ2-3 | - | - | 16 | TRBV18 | CASSPLARGATDTQYF | TGTGCCAGCTCACCACTAGCTCGGGGGGCCACAGATACGCAGTATTTT
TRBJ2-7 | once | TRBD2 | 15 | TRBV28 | CASSSPAGNVNEQYF | TGTGCCAGCAGTTCCCCAGCGGGAAATGTAAACGAGCAGTACTTC
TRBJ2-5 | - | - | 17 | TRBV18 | CASSPDRDIYFQETQYF | TGTGCCAGCTCACCAGACCGGGACATCTACTTCCAAGAGACCCAGTACTTC
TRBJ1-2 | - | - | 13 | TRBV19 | CASSPRGDYGYTF | TGTGCCAGTAGTCCAAGAGGAGACTATGGCTACACCTTC
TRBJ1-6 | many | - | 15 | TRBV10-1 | CASSQGLVPNSPLHF | TGCGCCAGCAGTCAAGGACTTGTCCCCAATTCACCCCTCCACTTT
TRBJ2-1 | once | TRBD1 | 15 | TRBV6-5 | CASSFTGTGYNEQFF | TGTGCCAGCAGCTTTACCGGGACAGGTTACAATGAGCAGTTCTTC
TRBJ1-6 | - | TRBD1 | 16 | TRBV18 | CASSPPWTGGGSPLHF | TGTGCCAGCTCACCACCGTGGACAGGGGGAGGTTCACCCCTCCACTTT
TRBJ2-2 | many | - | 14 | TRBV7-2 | CASSLVTGTGELFF | TGTGCCAGCAGCTTAGTAACGGGAACCGGGGAGCTGTTTTTT
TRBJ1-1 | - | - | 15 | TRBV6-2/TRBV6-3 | CASNPTGVMNTEAFF | TGTGCCAGCAACCCGACAGGAGTAATGAACACTGAAGCTTTCTTT